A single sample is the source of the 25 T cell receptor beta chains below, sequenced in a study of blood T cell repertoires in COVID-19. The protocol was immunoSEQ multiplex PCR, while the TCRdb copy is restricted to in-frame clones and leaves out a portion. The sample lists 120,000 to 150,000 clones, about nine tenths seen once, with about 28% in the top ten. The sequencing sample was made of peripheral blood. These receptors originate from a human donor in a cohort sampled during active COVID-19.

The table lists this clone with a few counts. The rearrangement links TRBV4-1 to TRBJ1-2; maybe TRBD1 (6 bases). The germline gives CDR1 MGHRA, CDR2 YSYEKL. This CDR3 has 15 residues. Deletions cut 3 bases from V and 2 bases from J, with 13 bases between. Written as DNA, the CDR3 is TGCGCCAGCAGCCACACCGGACAGACAAACTATGGCTACACCTTC. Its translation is CASSHTGQTNYGYTF.

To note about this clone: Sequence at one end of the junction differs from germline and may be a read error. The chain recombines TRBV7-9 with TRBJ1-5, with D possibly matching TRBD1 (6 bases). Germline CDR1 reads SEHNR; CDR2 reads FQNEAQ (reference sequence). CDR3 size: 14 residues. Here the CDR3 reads CASSLGASNEPQHF. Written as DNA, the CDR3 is TGTGCCAGCAGCTTGGGGGCGTCCAATGAGCCCCAGCATTTT.

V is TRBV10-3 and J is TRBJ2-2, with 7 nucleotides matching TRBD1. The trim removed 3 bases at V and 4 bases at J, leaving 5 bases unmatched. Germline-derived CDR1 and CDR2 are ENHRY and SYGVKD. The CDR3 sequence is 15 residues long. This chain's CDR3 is CAISDATGFTGELFF. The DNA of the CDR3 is TGTGCCATCAGTGATGCGACAGGGTTCACCGGGGAGCTGTTTTTT.

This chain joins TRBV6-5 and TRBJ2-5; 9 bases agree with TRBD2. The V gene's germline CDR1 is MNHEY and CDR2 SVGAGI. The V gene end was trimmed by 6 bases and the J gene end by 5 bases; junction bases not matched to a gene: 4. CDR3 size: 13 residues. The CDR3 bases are TGTGCCAGCAGCTCCACTAGCGGGGAGACCCAGTACTTC. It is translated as CASSSTSGETQYF.

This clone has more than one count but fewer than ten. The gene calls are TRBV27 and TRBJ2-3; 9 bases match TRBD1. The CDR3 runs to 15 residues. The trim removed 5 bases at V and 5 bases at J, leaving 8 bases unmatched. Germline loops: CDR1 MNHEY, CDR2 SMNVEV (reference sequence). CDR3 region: CASSDPGQGRDTQYF. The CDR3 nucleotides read TGTGCCAGCAGTGATCCGGGACAGGGAAGAGATACGCAGTATTTT.

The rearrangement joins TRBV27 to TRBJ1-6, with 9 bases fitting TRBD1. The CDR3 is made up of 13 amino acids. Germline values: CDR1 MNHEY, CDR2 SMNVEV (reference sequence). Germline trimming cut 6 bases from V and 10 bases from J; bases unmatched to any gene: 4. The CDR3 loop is CASSWTGVSPLHF. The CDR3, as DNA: TGTGCCAGCAGCTGGACAGGGGTCTCACCCCTCCACTTT.

The DNA for the CDR3 is TGCGCCAGCAGCTCCGCCGGGGGGACGTCCTACGAGCAGTACTTC. As protein: CASSSAGGTSYEQYF. The genes are TRBV4-1 and TRBJ2-7, with 7 nucleotides matching TRBD2. Trimming removed 5 bases from V and 1 base from J; junction bases left unmatched: 8. The CDR3 is made up of 15 amino acids. CDR1 is MGHRA and CDR2 is YSYEKL in the germline V gene.

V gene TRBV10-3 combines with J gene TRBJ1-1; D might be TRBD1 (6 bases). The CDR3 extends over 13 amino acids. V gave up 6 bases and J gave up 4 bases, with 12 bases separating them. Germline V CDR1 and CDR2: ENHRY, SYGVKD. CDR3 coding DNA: TGTGCCATCAGACTAGACAGGCTCACTGAAGCTTTCTTT. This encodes CAIRLDRLTEAFF.

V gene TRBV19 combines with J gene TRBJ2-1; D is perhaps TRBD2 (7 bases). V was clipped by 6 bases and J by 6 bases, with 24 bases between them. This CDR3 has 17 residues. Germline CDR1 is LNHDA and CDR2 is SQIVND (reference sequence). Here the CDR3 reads CASSPRGGGVHSNEQFF. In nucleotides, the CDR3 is TGTGCCAGTAGCCCCCGGGGCGGGGGCGTACACAGCAATGAGCAGTTCTTC.

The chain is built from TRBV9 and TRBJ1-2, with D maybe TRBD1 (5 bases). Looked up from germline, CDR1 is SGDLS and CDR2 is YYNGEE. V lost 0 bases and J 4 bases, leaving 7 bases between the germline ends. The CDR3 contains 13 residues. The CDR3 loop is CASSVGGTYGYTF. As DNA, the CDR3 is TGTGCCAGCAGCGTAGGGGGCACCTATGGCTACACCTTC.

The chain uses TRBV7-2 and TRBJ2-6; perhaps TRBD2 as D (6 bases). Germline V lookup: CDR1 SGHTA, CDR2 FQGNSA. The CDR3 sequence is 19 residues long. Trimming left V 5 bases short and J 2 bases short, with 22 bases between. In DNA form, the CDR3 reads TGTGCCAGCAGCCAATTCTCTCCTTCCTCGGGGGCTGGGGCCAACGTCCTGACTTTC. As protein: CASSQFSPSSGAGANVLTF.

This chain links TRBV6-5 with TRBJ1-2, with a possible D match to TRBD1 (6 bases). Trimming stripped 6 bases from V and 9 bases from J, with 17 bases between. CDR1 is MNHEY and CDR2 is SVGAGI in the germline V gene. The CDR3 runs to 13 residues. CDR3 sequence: CASSRGAAESYTF. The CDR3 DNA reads TGTGCCAGCAGCCGGGGGGCGGCTGAGAGCTACACCTTC.

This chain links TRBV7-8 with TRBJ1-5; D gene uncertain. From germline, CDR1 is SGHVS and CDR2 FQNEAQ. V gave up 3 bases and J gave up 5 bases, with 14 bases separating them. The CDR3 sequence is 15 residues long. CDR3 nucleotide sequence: TGTGCCAGCAGCTTCTCCGGGGTGAACCATCAGCCCCAGCATTTT. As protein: CASSFSGVNHQPQHF.

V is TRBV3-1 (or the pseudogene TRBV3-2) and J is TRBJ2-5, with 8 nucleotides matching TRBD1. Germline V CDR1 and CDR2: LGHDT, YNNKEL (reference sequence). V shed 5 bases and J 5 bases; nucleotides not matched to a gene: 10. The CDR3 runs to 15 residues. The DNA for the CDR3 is TGTGCCAGCAGCACCTCGACAGGGGCGGGGGAGACCCAGTACTTC. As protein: CASSTSTGAGETQYF.

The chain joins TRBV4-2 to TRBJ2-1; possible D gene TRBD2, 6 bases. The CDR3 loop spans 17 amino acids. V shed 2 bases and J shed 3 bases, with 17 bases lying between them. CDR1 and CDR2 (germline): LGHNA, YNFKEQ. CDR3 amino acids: CASSQPVREEGYNEQFF. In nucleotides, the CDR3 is TGTGCCAGCAGCCAACCAGTACGTGAGGAGGGCTACAATGAGCAGTTCTTC.

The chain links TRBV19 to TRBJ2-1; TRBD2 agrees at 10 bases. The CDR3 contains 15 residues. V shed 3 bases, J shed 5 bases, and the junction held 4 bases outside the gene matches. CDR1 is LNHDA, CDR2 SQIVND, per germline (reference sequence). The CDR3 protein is CASSMGTSEDNEQFF. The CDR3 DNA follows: TGTGCCAGTAGTATGGGGACTAGCGAAGACAATGAGCAGTTCTTC.

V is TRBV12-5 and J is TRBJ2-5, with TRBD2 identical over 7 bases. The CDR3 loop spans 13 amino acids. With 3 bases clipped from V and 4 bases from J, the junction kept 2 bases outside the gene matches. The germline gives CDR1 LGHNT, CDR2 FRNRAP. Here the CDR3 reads CASGFGGSETQYF. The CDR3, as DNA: TGTGCTAGTGGTTTCGGGGGGTCAGAGACCCAGTACTTC.

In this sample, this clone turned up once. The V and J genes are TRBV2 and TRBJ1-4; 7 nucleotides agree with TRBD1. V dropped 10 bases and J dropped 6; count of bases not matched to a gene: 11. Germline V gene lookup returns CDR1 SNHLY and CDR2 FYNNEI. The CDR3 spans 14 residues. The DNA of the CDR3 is TGTGCCATACAGGGGTCCAATCTAGATGAAAAACTGTTTTTT. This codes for CAIQGSNLDEKLFF.

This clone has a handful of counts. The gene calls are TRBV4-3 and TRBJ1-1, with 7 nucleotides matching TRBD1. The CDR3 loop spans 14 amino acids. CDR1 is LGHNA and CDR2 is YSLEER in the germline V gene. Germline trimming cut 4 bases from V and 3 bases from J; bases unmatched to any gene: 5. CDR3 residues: CASSLTGKYTEAFF. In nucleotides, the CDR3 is TGCGCCAGCAGCCTGACAGGGAAATACACTGAAGCTTTCTTT.

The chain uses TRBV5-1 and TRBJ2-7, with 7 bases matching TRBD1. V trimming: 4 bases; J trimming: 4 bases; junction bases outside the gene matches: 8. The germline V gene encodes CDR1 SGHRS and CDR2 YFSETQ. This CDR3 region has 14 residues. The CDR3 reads CASSHRDSVYEQYF. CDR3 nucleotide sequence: TGCGCCAGCAGCCACCGGGACAGCGTTTACGAGCAGTACTTC.

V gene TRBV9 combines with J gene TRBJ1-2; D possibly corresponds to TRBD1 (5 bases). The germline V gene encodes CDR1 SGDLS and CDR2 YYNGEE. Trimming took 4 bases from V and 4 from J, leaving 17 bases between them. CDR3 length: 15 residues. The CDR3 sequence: CASSPSQGNGYGYTF. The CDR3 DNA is TGTGCCAGCAGCCCTTCGCAGGGAAACGGCTATGGCTACACCTTC.

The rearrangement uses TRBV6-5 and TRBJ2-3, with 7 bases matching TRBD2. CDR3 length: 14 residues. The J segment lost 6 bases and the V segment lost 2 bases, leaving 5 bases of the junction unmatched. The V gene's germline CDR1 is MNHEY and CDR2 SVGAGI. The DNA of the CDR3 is TGTGCCAGCAGTTACGGACTAGGGGAGGATACGCAGTATTTT. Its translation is CASSYGLGEDTQYF.

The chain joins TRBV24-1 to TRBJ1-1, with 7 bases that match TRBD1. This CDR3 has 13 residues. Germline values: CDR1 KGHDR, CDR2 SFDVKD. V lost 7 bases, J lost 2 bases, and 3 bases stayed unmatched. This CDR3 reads CATRRTGNTEAFF. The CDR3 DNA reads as TGTGCCACCAGGAGGACAGGAAACACTGAAGCTTTCTTT.

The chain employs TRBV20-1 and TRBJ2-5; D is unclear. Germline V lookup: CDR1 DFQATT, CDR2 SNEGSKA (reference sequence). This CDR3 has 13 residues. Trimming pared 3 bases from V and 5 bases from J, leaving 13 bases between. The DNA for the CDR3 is TGCAGTGCTAGTGGAACTATCTGGGAGACCCAGTACTTC. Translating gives CSASGTIWETQYF.

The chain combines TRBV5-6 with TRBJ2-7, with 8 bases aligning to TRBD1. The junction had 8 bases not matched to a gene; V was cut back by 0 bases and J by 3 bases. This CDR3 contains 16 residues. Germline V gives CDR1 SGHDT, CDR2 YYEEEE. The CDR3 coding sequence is TGTGCCAGCAGCTTGGGCAGGGGGCGGGTTTTCTACGAGCAGTACTTC. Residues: CASSLGRGRVFYEQYF.